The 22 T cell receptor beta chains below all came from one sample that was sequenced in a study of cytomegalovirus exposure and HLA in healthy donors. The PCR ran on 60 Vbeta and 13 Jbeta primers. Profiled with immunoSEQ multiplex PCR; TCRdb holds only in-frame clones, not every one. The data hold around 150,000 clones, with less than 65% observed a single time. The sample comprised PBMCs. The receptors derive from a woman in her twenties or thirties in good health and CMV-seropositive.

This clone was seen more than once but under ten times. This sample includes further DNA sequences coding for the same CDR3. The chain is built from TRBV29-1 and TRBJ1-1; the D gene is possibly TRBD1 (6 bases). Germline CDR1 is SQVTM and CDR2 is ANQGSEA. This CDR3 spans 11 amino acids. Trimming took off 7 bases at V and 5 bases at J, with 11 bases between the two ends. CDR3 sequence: CSGRGGTEAFF. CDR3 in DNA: TGCAGCGGGCGAGGGGGTACTGAAGCTTTCTTT. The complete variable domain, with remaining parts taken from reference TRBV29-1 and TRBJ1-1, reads SAVISQKPSRDICQRGTSLTIQCQVDSQVTMMFWYRQQPGQSLTLIATANQGSEATYESGFVIDKFPISRPNLTFSTLTVSNMSPEDSSIYLCSGRGGTEAFFGQGTRLTVV.

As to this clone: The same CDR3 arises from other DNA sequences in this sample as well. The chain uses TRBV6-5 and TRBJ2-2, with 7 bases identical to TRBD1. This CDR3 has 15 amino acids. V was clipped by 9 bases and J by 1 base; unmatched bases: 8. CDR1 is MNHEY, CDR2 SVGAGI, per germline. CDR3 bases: TGTGCCAGTAGTCCGGGGACAGTGAACACCGGGGAGCTGTTTTTT. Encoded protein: CASSPGTVNTGELFF.

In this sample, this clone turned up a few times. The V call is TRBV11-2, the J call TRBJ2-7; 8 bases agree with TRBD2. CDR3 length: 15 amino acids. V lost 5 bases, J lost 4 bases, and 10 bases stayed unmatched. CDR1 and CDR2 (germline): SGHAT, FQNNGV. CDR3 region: CASSQNSGKRYEQYF. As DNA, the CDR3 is TGTGCCAGCAGCCAAAATAGCGGGAAGAGGTACGAGCAGTACTTC.

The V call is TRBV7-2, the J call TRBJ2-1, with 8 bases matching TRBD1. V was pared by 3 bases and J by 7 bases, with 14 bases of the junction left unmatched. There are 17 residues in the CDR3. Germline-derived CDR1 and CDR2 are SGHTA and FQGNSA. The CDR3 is CASSLSSGQGAQNEQFF. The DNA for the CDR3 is TGTGCCAGCAGCTTGTCGTCTGGGCAGGGGGCGCAGAATGAGCAGTTCTTC.

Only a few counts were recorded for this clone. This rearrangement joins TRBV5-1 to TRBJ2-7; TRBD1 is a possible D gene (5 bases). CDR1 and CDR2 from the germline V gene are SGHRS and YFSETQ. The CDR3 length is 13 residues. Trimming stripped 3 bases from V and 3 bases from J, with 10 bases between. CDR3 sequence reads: CASSSRQLYEQYF. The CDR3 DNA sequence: TGCGCCAGCAGCTCCAGACAGCTCTACGAGCAGTACTTC.

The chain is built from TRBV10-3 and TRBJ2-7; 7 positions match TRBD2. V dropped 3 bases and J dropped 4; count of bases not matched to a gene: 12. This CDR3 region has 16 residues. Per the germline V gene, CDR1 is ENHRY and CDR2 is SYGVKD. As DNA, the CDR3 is TGTGCCATCAGTGACCTTACCGGACTAGTTACGTACGAGCAGTACTTC. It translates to CAISDLTGLVTYEQYF.

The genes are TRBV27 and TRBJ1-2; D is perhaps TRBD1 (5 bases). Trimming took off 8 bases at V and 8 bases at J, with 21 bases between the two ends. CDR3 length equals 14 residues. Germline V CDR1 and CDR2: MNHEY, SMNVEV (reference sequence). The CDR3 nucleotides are TGTGCCAGCCGCGACCCGCGGCAGGGCGTGGGCTACACCTTC. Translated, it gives CASRDPRQGVGYTF.

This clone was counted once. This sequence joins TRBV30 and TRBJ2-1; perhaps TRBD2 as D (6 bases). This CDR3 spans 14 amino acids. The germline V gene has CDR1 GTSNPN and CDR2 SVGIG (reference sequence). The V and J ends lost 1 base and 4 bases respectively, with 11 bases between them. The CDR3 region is CAWSEASAYNEQFF. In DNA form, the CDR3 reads TGTGCCTGGAGTGAGGCTAGCGCATACAATGAGCAGTTCTTC.

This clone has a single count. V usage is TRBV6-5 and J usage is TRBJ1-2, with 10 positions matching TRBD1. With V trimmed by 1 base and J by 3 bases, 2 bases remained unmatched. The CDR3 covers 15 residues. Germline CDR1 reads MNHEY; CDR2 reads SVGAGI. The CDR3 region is CASSYWDRGDYGYTF. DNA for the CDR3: TGTGCCAGCAGTTACTGGGACAGGGGAGACTATGGCTACACCTTC.

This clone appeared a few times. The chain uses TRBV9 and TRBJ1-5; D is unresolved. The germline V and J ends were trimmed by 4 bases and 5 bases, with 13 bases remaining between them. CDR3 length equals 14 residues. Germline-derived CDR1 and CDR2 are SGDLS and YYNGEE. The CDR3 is CASSPAVADQPQHF. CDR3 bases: TGTGCCAGCAGCCCTGCGGTGGCTGATCAGCCCCAGCATTTT.

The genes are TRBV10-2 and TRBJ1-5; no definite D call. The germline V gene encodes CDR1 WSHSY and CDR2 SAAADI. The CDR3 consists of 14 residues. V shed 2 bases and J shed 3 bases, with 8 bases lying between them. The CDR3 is CASSEMSSNQPQHF. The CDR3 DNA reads TGCGCCAGCAGTGAGATGAGCTCCAATCAGCCCCAGCATTTT.

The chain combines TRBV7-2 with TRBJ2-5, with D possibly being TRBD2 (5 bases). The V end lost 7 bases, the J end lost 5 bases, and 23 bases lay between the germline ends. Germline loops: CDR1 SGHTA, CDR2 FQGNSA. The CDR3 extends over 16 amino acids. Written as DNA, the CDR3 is TGTGCCAGCAACAACGAGGTAGTGCGGGCGGGCGAGACCCAGTACTTC. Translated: CASNNEVVRAGETQYF.

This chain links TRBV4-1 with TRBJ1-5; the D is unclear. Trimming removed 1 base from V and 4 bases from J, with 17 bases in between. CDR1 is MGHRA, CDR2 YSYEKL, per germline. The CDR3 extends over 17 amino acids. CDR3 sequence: CASSQARRGGPNQPQHF. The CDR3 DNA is TGCGCCAGCAGCCAAGCCCGGCGAGGCGGGCCAAATCAGCCCCAGCATTTT.

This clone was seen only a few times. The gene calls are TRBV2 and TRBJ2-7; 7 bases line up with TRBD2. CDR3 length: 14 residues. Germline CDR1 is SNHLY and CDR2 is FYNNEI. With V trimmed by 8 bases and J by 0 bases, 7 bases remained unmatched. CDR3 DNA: TGTGCCAGCGTGGAGCGGGGCTCCTCCTACGAGCAGTACTTC. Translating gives CASVERGSSYEQYF.

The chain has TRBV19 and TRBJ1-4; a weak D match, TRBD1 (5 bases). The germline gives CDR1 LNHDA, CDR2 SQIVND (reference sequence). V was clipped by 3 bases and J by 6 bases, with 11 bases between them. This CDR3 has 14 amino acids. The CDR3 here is CASSIEGADEKLFF. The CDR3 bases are TGTGCCAGTAGTATTGAAGGGGCGGATGAAAAACTGTTTTTT.

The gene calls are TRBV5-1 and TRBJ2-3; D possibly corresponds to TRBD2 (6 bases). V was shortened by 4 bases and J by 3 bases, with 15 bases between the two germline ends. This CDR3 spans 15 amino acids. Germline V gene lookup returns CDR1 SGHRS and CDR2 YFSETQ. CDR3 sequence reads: CASSPRDGGTDTQYF. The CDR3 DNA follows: TGCGCCAGCAGCCCGCGGGACGGGGGAACAGATACGCAGTATTTT.

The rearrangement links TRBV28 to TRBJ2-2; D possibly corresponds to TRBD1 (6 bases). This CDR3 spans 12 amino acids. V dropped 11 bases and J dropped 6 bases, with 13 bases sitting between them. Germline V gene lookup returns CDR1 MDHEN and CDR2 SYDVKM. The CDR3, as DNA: TGTGCCGTCCTACAGGGATCCGGGGAGCTGTTTTTT. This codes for CAVLQGSGELFF.

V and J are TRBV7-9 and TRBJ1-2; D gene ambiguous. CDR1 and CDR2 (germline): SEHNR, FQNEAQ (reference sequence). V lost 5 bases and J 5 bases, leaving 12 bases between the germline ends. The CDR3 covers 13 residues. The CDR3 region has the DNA TGTGCCAGCAGCCCCCAGGACTCGTATGGCTACACCTTC. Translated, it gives CASSPQDSYGYTF. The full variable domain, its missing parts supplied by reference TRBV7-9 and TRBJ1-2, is DTGVSQNPRHKITKRGQNVTFRCDPISEHNRLYWYRQTLGQGPEFLTYFQNEAQLEKSRLLSDRFSAERPKGSFSTLEIQRTEQGDSAMYLCASSPQDSYGYTFGSGTRLTVV.

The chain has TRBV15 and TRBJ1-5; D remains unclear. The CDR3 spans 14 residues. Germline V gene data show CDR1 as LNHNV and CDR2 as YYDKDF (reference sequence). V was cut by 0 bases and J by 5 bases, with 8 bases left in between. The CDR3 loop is CATSRENSYQPQHF. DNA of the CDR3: TGTGCCACCAGCAGAGAAAACAGTTATCAGCCCCAGCATTTT. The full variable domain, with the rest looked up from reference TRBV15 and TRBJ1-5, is DAMVIQNPRYQVTQFGKPVTLSCSQTLNHNVMYWYQQKSSQAPKLLFHYYDKDFNNEADTPDNFQSRRPNTSFCFLDIRSPGLGDTAMYLCATSRENSYQPQHFGDGTRLSIL.

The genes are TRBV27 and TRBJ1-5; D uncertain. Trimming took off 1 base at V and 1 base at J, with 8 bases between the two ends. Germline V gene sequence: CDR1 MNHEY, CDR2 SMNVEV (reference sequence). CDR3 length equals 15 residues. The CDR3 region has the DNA TGTGCCAGCAGTTTATTTACAGAGAGCAATCAGCCCCAGCATTTT. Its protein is CASSLFTESNQPQHF.

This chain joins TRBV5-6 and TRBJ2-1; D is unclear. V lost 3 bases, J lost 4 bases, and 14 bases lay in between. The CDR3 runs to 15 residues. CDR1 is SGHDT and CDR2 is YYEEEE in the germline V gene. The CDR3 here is CASSSSPYRYNEQFF. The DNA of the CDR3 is TGTGCCAGCAGCTCGAGTCCGTACAGATACAATGAGCAGTTCTTC. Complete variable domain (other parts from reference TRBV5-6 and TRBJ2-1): DAGVTQSPTHLIKTRGQQVTLRCSPKSGHDTVSWYQQALGQGPQFIFQYYEEEERQRGNFPDRFSGHQFPNYSSELNVNALLLGDSALYLCASSSSPYRYNEQFFGPGTRLTVL.

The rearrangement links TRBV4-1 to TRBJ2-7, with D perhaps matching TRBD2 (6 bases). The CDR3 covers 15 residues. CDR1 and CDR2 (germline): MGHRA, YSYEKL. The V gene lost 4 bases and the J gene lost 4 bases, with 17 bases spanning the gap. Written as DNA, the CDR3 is TGCGCCAGCAGCCCACTAACGGGGGTTTCGTACGAGCAGTACTTC. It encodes CASSPLTGVSYEQYF.